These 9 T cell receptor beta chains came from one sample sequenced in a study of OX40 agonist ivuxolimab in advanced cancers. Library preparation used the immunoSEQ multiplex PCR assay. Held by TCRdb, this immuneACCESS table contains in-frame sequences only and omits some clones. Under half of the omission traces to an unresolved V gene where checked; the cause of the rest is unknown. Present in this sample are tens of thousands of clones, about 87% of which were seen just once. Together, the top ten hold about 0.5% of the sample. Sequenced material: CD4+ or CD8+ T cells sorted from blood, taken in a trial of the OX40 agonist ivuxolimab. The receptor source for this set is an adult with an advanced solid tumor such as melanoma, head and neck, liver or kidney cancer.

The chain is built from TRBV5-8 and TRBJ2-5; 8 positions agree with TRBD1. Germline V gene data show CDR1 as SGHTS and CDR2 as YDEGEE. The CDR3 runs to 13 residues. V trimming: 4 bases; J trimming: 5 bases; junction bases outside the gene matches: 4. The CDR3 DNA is TGTGCCAGCAGCCGGACAGGGTGGGAGACCCAGTACTTC. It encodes CASSRTGWETQYF.

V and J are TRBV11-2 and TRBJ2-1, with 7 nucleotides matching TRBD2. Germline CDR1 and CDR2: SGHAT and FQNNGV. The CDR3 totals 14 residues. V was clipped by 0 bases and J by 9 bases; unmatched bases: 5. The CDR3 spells CASSLEREWGEQFF. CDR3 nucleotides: TGTGCCAGCAGCTTAGAGCGGGAGTGGGGTGAGCAGTTCTTC.

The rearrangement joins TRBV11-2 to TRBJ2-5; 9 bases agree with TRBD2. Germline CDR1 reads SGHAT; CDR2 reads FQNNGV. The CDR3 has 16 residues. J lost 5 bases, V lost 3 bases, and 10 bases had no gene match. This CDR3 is CASSFNTGGLAETQYF. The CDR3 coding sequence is TGTGCCAGCAGCTTCAATACGGGGGGACTAGCCGAGACCCAGTACTTC.

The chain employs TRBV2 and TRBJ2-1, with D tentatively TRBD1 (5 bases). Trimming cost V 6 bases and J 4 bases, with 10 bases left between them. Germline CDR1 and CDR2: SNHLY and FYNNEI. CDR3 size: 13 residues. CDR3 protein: CASRTVVYNEQFF. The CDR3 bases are TGTGCCAGCAGGACAGTCGTATACAATGAGCAGTTCTTC.

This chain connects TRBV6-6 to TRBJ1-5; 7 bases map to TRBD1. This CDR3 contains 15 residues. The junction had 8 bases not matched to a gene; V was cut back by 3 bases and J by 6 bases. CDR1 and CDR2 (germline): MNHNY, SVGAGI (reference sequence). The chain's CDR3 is CASSYRGGYGQPQHF. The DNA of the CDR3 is TGTGCCAGCAGTTATAGAGGGGGCTACGGTCAGCCCCAGCATTTT.

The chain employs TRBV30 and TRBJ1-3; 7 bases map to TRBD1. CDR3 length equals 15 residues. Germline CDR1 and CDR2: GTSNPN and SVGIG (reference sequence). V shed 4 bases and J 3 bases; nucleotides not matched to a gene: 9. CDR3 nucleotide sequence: TGTGCCTGGATTCTTGGCGACAGGGTTGGAAACACCATATATTTT. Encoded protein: CAWILGDRVGNTIYF.

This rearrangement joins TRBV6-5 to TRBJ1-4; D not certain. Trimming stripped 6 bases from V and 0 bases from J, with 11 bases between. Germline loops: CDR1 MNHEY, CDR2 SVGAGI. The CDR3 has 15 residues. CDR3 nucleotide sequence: TGTGCCAGCAGCCACCCCGGAGCAACTAATGAAAAACTGTTTTTT. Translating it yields CASSHPGATNEKLFF.

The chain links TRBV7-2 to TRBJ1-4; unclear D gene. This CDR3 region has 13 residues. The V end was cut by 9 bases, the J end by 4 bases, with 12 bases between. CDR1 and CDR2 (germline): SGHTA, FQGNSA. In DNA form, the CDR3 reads TGTGCCAGTTCGCGGGGAAATAATGAAAAACTGTTTTTT. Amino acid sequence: CASSRGNNEKLFF.

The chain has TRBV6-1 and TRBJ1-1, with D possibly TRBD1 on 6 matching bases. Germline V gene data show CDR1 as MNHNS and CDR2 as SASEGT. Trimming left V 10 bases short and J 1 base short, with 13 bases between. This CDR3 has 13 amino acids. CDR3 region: CAIQQGRNTEAFF. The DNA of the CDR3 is TGTGCCATTCAACAGGGTCGGAACACTGAAGCTTTCTTT.